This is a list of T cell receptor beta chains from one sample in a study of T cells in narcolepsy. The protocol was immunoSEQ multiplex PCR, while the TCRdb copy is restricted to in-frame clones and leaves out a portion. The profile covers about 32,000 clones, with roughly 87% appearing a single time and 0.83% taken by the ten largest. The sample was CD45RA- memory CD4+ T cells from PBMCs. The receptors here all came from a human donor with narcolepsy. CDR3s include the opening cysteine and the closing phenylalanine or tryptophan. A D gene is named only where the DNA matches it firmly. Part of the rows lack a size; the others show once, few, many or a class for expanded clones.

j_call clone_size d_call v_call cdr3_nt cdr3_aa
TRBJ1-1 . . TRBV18 TGTGCCAGCTCACCACTGCAGGGAGACACTGAAGCTTTCTTT CASSPLQGDTEAFF
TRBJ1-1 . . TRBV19 TGTGCCAGTACCACTCGGGGGGGCCGGAACACTGAAGCTTTCTTT CASTTRGGRNTEAFF
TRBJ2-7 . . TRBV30 TGTGCCTGGAGTGAATCGTGGTTGGGGGAGCAGTACTTC CAWSESWLGEQYF
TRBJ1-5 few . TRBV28 TGTGCCAGCAGTCACGGCGGAAGCAATCAGCCCCAGCATTTT CASSHGGSNQPQHF
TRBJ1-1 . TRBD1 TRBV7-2 TGTGCCAGCAGCCGTGACAGGGGGTTGACTGAAGCTTTCTTT CASSRDRGLTEAFF
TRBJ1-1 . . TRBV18 TGTGCCAGCTCACCCCAGGGGAGAAGGTTGAACACTGAAGCTTTCTTT CASSPQGRRLNTEAFF
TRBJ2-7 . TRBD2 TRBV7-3 TGTGCCAGCAGCCCTGGGGGGGACGGAGCTGAGCAGTACTTC CASSPGGDGAEQYF
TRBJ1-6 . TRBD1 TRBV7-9 TGTGCCAGCAGCATAAGGTCGGGACAGGGGAATTCACCCCTCCACTTT CASSIRSGQGNSPLHF
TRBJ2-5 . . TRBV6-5 TGTGCCAGCAGCCCAATTTGGGGAGGAGAGACCCAGTACTTC CASSPIWGGETQYF
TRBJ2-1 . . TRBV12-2 TGTGCAAGTCGCTTAGTGAACAGGGAGAATGAGCAGTTCTTC CASRLVNRENEQFF
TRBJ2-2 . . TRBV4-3 TGCGCCAGCAGCCAAGATTTAAGAGGGAACACCGGGGAGCTGTTTTTT CASSQDLRGNTGELFF
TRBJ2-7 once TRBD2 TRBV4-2 TGTGCCAGCAGCCAAGATACGGCGGGAGCGTCCTACGAGCAGTACTTC CASSQDTAGASYEQYF
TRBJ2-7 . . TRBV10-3 TGTGCCATCAGTGACCCCGGAACGAGGGGGGGCTACGAGCAGTACTTC CAISDPGTRGGYEQYF
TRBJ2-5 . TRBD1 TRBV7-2 TGTGCCAGCACCCTAGGGACAGGGAAAGAGACCCAGTACTTC CASTLGTGKETQYF
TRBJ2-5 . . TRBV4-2 TGTGCCAGCAGCCAACGGGCAGGGGAGACCCAGTACTTC CASSQRAGETQYF
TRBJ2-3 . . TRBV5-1 TGCGCCAGCAGCTTGGGGGGCGGGGCAGATACGCAGTATTTT CASSLGGGADTQYF
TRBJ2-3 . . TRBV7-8 TGTGCCAGCAGCTCGGCGGGGGCCCGCACAGATACGCAGTATTTT CASSSAGARTDTQYF
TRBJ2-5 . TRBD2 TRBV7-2 TGTGCCAGCAGCTTAGGACACGGGGGGGCCGCAGCCCAGTACTTC CASSLGHGGAAAQYF
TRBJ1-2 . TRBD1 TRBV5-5 TGTGCCAGCAGCACCCGACAGGGGGCTCTCTATGGCTACACCTTC CASSTRQGALYGYTF
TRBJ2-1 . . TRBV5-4 TGTGCCAGCAGCTTGGAACGAGCCAATGAGCAGTTCTTC CASSLERANEQFF
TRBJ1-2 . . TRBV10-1 TGCGCCAGCAGTCCGCAGGGAATTTATGGCTACACCTTC CASSPQGIYGYTF
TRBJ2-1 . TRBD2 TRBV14 TGTGCCAGCAGCGCTAGACTAGCGGGAGCAGGTGAGCAGTTCTTC CASSARLAGAGEQFF